The 20 T cell receptor beta chains below all came from one sample that was sequenced in a study of Graves' ophthalmopathy and Graves' hyperthyroidism. The authors amplified TCR beta CDR3 regions from RNA transcripts. Amplification began with first-round RT-PCR using HTBI primers, then second-round multiplex PCR was performed. Each CDR3 protein is one row after TCRdb ran MiXCR on the multiplex PCR reads. This sample yields hundreds of thousands of distinct CDR3 sequences, of which approximately 39% are seen a single time; under 3.5% belongs to the top ten. Sequenced input: peripheral blood. Receptors originate from an adult man with Graves' ophthalmopathy.

The V gene is TRBV2, the J gene TRBJ1-2; tentative D call: TRBD1 (5 bases). V shed 8 bases and J shed 4 bases, with 14 bases lying between them. This CDR3 contains 13 residues. Germline V gives CDR1 SNHLY, CDR2 FYNNEI. Here the CDR3 reads CASAGGGTYGYTF. DNA for the CDR3: TGTGCCAGCGCCGGCGGGGGTACCTATGGCTACACCTTC.

The genes are TRBV2 and TRBJ1-5; 7 positions agree with TRBD1. Germline CDR1 reads SNHLY; CDR2 reads FYNNEI. The length of the CDR3 is 17 residues. V gave up 4 bases and J gave up 3 bases; unmatched junction bases: 12. CDR3 nucleotides: TGTGCCAGCAGTGCTAGAAACGACAGGGTAGTCAATCAGCCCCAGCATTTT. It specifies CASSARNDRVVNQPQHF.

This clonotype was recorded once. This clone may be a read error of a much larger clone one base away. The rearrangement links TRBV20-1 to TRBJ2-6; D perhaps matches TRBD2 (5 bases). Trimming cost V 5 bases and J 5 bases, with 13 bases left between them. This CDR3 has 14 residues. CDR1 DFQATT and CDR2 SNEGSKA come from the germline V gene (reference sequence). The CDR3 region is CSAPGVSRANVLTF. The CDR3 DNA follows: TGCAGTGCTCCCGGGGTTTCTAGGGCCAACGTCCTGACTTTC.

This clonotype was detected ten times or more. V gene TRBV4-2 combines with J gene TRBJ1-2; D is uncertain. Trimming took off 1 base at V and 4 bases at J, with 10 bases between the two ends. This CDR3 has 14 amino acids. Germline values: CDR1 LGHNA, CDR2 YNFKEQ. The CDR3 bases are TGTGCCAGCAGCCAAGGAGATCAGGCCTATGGCTACACCTTC. As protein: CASSQGDQAYGYTF.

The CDR3 nucleotides read TGCAGTGCTGGACTATTCGGCCGGCAAGAGACCCAGTACTTC. This codes for CSAGLFGRQETQYF. V and J are TRBV20-1 and TRBJ2-5; weak D call: TRBD2 (6 bases). This CDR3 is 14 amino acids long. Germline assignment: CDR1 DFQATT and CDR2 SNEGSKA (reference sequence). Between the trimmed V and J ends, which lost 5 bases and 2 bases, there was a span of 15 bases.

This clonotype occurred many times. The chain has TRBV6-5 and TRBJ1-6; perhaps TRBD1 as D (6 bases). V lost 2 bases and J 7 bases, leaving 9 bases between the germline ends. The CDR3 is made up of 14 amino acids. Germline V gives CDR1 MNHEY, CDR2 SVGAGI. The CDR3, as DNA: TGTGCCAGCAGTTACGGGCAGGGGAATTCACCCCTCCACTTT. It yields the protein CASSYGQGNSPLHF.

The rearrangement joins TRBV29-1 to TRBJ1-3; D is uncertain. CDR3 length: 11 amino acids. Trimming cost V 4 bases and J 6 bases, with 7 bases left between them. The germline CDR1 and CDR2 sequences are SQVTM and ANQGSEA. In DNA form, the CDR3 reads TGCAGCGTTGGGGGTGAAAACACCATATATTTT. It translates to CSVGGENTIYF.

This clonotype appeared many times. The chain recombines TRBV10-2 with TRBJ2-2, with 7 bases matching TRBD1. V trimming: 2 bases; J trimming: 5 bases; junction bases outside the gene matches: 5. This CDR3 has 15 residues. Looked up from germline, CDR1 is WSHSY and CDR2 is SAAADI. The CDR3 loop is CASSETTGMTGELFF. In DNA, the CDR3 is TGCGCCAGCAGTGAGACGACAGGGATGACCGGGGAGCTGTTTTTT.

This clonotype was seen only once. The V gene is TRBV29-1, the J gene TRBJ2-5, with 7 bases matching TRBD1. Germline lookup yields CDR1 SQVTM and CDR2 ANQGSEA. This CDR3 contains 13 residues. V was clipped by 7 bases and J by 5 bases; unmatched bases: 10. The CDR3 DNA sequence: TGCAGCGGGACGGACAGGTCCCCTGAGACCCAGTACTTC. This gives the protein CSGTDRSPETQYF.

The rearrangement links TRBV25-1 to TRBJ1-2; the D is unclear. The V and J ends lost 11 bases and 0 bases respectively, with 13 bases between them. Germline values: CDR1 MGHDK, CDR2 SYGVNS. This CDR3 has 13 residues. DNA of the CDR3: TGTGCCTGGAGTGTAGGAGCTAACTATGGCTACACCTTC. Its protein is CAWSVGANYGYTF.

This clonotype has more than one count but fewer than ten. V usage is TRBV25-1 and J usage is TRBJ2-5; 7 nucleotides agree with TRBD2. The V gene end was trimmed by 6 bases and the J gene end by 1 base; junction bases not matched to a gene: 14. This CDR3 spans 17 amino acids. Germline CDR1 and CDR2: MGHDK and SYGVNS. CDR3 residues: CASSQVLSGTPQETQYF. The CDR3 coding sequence is TGTGCCAGCAGCCAAGTCCTAAGCGGGACGCCCCAAGAGACCCAGTACTTC.

V gene TRBV24-1 combines with J gene TRBJ2-3; 7 bases agree with TRBD1. Per the germline V gene, CDR1 is KGHDR and CDR2 is SFDVKD. This CDR3 has 17 residues. V was clipped by 3 bases and J by 0 bases; unmatched bases: 8. The CDR3 sequence is CATSDPSDRVSTDTQYF. CDR3 nucleotide sequence: TGTGCCACCAGTGATCCCAGTGACAGGGTAAGCACAGATACGCAGTATTTT.

This sequence joins TRBV10-3 and TRBJ1-1; D call uncertain. The germline V gene encodes CDR1 ENHRY and CDR2 SYGVKD. The V gene lost 3 bases and the J gene lost 6 bases, with 8 bases spanning the gap. The CDR3 sequence is 12 residues long. The CDR3 DNA reads TGTGCCATCAGTGAAGTAGGGTCTGAAGCTTTCTTT. Translated, it gives CAISEVGSEAFF.

This chain uses TRBV9 with TRBJ2-5; 12 nucleotides agree with TRBD1. CDR1 is SGDLS and CDR2 is YYNGEE in the germline V gene. The CDR3 runs to 16 residues. V was pared by 4 bases and J by 0 bases, with 4 bases of the junction left unmatched. The DNA of the CDR3 is TGTGCCAGCAGCCAAGGGGACAGGGGGCACCAAGAGACCCAGTACTTC. Translated, it gives CASSQGDRGHQETQYF. The complete variable domain, with remaining parts taken from reference TRBV9 and TRBJ2-5, reads DSGVTQTPKHLITATGQRVTLRCSPRSGDLSVYWYQQSLDQGLQFLIQYYNGEERAKGNILERFSAQQFPDLHSELNLSSLELGDSALYFCASSQGDRGHQETQYFGPGTRLLVL.

The chain employs TRBV10-3 and TRBJ1-1, with TRBD1 matching 12 bases. This CDR3 is 18 amino acids long. After removal of 10 bases from V and 0 bases from J, the junction contained 15 bases not matched to a gene. CDR1 is ENHRY and CDR2 is SYGVKD in the germline V gene. The CDR3 here is CASGTGGFTGELNTEAFF. The CDR3 coding sequence is TGTGCCAGTGGGACAGGGGGCTTCACCGGGGAGCTGAACACTGAAGCTTTCTTT.

The CDR3 spells CAISAGGANQPQHF. Written as DNA, the CDR3 is TGTGCCATCAGCGCCGGGGGAGCCAATCAGCCCCAGCATTTT. The V call is TRBV10-3, the J call TRBJ1-5; perhaps TRBD1 as D (5 bases). Germline CDR1 reads ENHRY; CDR2 reads SYGVKD. CDR3 length: 14 residues. V was clipped by 6 bases and J by 3 bases, with 12 bases between them.

This clonotype turned up a few times. The chain joins TRBV3-1 to TRBJ1-2; D gene uncertain. The V end lost 5 bases, the J end lost 2 bases, and 12 bases lay between the germline ends. This CDR3 is 14 amino acids long. Germline V lookup: CDR1 LGHDT, CDR2 YNNKEL (reference sequence). The CDR3: CASSGVGINYGYTF. In DNA form, the CDR3 reads TGTGCCAGCAGCGGAGTGGGGATAAACTATGGCTACACCTTC.

This clonotype was recorded only once. The V and J genes are TRBV7-2 and TRBJ1-5; tentatively, D is TRBD1 (6 bases). The CDR3 has 17 residues. V dropped 1 base and J dropped 11 bases, with 24 bases sitting between them. Germline CDR1 reads SGHTA; CDR2 reads FQGNSA. The CDR3 region has the DNA TGTGCCAGCAGCTTAGTGTCCGGGGGCCACGTGGTGGAGACCCAGCATTTT. Its translation: CASSLVSGGHVVETQHF.

V is TRBV29-1 and J is TRBJ2-2; D unresolved. CDR1 is SQVTM, CDR2 ANQGSEA, per germline. This CDR3 has 11 residues. Trimming stripped 8 bases from V and 5 bases from J, with 9 bases between. CDR3 sequence: CSQERTGELFF. Written as DNA, the CDR3 is TGCAGCCAAGAGAGGACCGGGGAGCTGTTTTTT.

The chain combines TRBV29-1 with TRBJ1-1; D may be TRBD1 (5 bases). The CDR3 consists of 13 residues. CDR1 is SQVTM, CDR2 ANQGSEA, per germline. V lost 6 bases to trimming and J lost 6 bases, with 17 bases between them. The CDR3 DNA reads as TGCAGCGTGAAGGGACCGTGGATCGCTGAAGCTTTCTTT. The encoded protein is CSVKGPWIAEAFF.